A selection of T cell receptor beta chains follows, all from one sample in a study of T cells in Graves' hyperthyroidism and ophthalmopathy. TCRdb itself ran the multiplex PCR reads through MiXCR, one entry per CDR3 protein. This sample has a few hundred thousand distinct CDR3 sequences; roughly 15% occur once, and the top ten carry approximately 19%. The sample taken for sequencing was blood. These receptors were obtained from a woman aged 55-70 years with Graves' ophthalmopathy. CDR3s include the opening cysteine and the closing phenylalanine or tryptophan. The order of the fields is CDR3 DNA, CDR3 protein, D gene, clone size, J gene, V gene. The D gene is left open where the match is weak. Clone size is given for some rows only: seen once, a few or many times, or a class if the clone is expanded.

TGTGCCAGCAAATCCTACAGTGACTCCTACGAGCAGTACTTC,CASKSYSDSYEQYF,NA,many,TRBJ2-7,TRBV12-3/TRBV12-4
TGTGCCAGTAGTATATCCAGGTTCCAAGCGGGAGGTGGCAATTACAATGAGCAGTTCTTC,CASSISRFQAGGGNYNEQFF,TRBD2,few,TRBJ2-1,TRBV19
TGTGCCAGCAGCCAAGTCGGAGGGCCGAGCTCTGGAAACACCATATATTTT,CASSQVGGPSSGNTIYF,NA,few,TRBJ1-3,TRBV3-1
TGTGCCAGCAGGACTAGCAGAGGCGGGGAGCTGTTTTTT,CASRTSRGGELFF,TRBD2,many,TRBJ2-2,TRBV2
TGTGCCAGCAGCCCTATCTACGACACCGGGGAGCTGTTTTTT,CASSPIYDTGELFF,NA,NA,TRBJ2-2,TRBV9
TGTGCCAGCAGCCAAGTCCCTAGCGGAGAGACCCAGTACTTC,CASSQVPSGETQYF,TRBD2,few,TRBJ2-5,TRBV14
TGTGCCAGCAGTGTACATCGCTCTGGGGCCAACGTCCTGACTTTC,CASSVHRSGANVLTF,NA,few,TRBJ2-6,TRBV6-1
TGTGCCAGCAGTTTTCGGGAGAGCTCCTACGAGCAGTACTTC,CASSFRESSYEQYF,NA,many,TRBJ2-7,TRBV12-3/TRBV12-4
TGTGCCAGCAGTTTATGGGGTAGCCATAATGAGCAGTTCTTC,CASSLWGSHNEQFF,NA,many,TRBJ2-1,TRBV28
TGTGCCAGCTCCGGGACAAACTCCTACAATGAGCAGTTCTTC,CASSGTNSYNEQFF,NA,NA,TRBJ2-1,TRBV7-9
TGTGCCAGCAGTTTTAGAGGGGGCGGTGAGCAGTTCTTC,CASSFRGGGEQFF,TRBD1,few,TRBJ2-1,TRBV28
TGTGCCAGCAGTCCGAGTGGGGGGCAGCCGTACTTC,CASSPSGGQPYF,NA,few,TRBJ2-7,TRBV12-3/TRBV12-4
TGTGCCTGGAGTCAAGACCTCAATGAGCAGTTCTTC,CAWSQDLNEQFF,NA,many,TRBJ2-1,TRBV30
TGCAGTGCTGAGGTTGGCGGGGGGGAAGCTTTCTTT,CSAEVGGGEAFF,NA,NA,TRBJ1-1,TRBV20-1
TGCAGTGCTAGAGATGGTGGCAGCACGAACACTGAAGCTTTCTTT,CSARDGGSTNTEAFF,NA,few,TRBJ1-1,TRBV20-1
TGTGCCAGCAGCCGATTCCGGGACCAAGAGACCCAGTACTTC,CASSRFRDQETQYF,NA,few,TRBJ2-5,TRBV6-1
TGTGCCAGCAGTTTGGAGGGGTGGGCTAATGAAAAACTGTTTTTT,CASSLEGWANEKLFF,NA,many,TRBJ1-4,TRBV12-3/TRBV12-4
TGCGCCAGCAGCCCCCCAGCAGCGGGAGGGCCTAGCGAGCAGTACTTC,CASSPPAAGGPSEQYF,TRBD2,NA,TRBJ2-7,TRBV4-1
TGTGCCAGCAGTGACTCCTCCCGGACTGAAGCTTTCTTT,CASSDSSRTEAFF,NA,many,TRBJ1-1,TRBV2
TGCAGTGCTAGTCCCTCAGGGCGGGAGGGGCGCTACGAGCAGTACTTC,CSASPSGREGRYEQYF,TRBD2,many,TRBJ2-7,TRBV20-1
TGTGCCAGCAGCTTTGTCCGGAGCAATGAGCAGTTCTTC,CASSFVRSNEQFF,NA,NA,TRBJ2-1,TRBV7-3
TGTGCCAGCTCACCGGAGGACGGAGGGAACACTGAAGCTTTCTTT,CASSPEDGGNTEAFF,NA,many,TRBJ1-1,TRBV18
TGCGCCAGCAGCAAGGAGGCAGGGGGCTTTCACTCCTACGAGCAGTACTTC,CASSKEAGGFHSYEQYF,TRBD1,many,TRBJ2-7,TRBV5-1
TGTGCCAGCAGAGAAGGGGATGGCTACACCTTC,CASREGDGYTF,NA,few,TRBJ1-2,TRBV2
TGTGCCAGCAGTGAAGTTGGGGGGGGCATTCAGTACTTC,CASSEVGGGIQYF,TRBD2,NA,TRBJ2-4,TRBV6-1
TGTGCCAGCAGCTTCCTCACTAGCGGGAACTTCAATGAGCAGTTCTTC,CASSFLTSGNFNEQFF,TRBD2,many,TRBJ2-1,TRBV11-2
TGTGCCAGCACCCGGGGCCTAGCCACCTACGAGCAGTACTTC,CASTRGLATYEQYF,NA,NA,TRBJ2-7,TRBV12-3/TRBV12-4
TGTGCCAGCAGGATGGGGGACAGGATCCCTCTACGTACGCAGTATTTT,CASRMGDRIPLRTQYF,TRBD1,many,TRBJ2-3,TRBV6-1
TGTGCCAGCAGCTTTAGCGGGAGAGTCACAGATACGCAGTATTTT,CASSFSGRVTDTQYF,TRBD2,many,TRBJ2-3,TRBV7-3
TGTGCCAGCAGCTTAGATCGAACAGCTCACGAGCAGTACTTC,CASSLDRTAHEQYF,NA,many,TRBJ2-7,TRBV7-2
TGTGCCAGCAGCTTAGAGGCAGAGCAGTACTTC,CASSLEAEQYF,NA,many,TRBJ2-7,TRBV11-2
TGCAGTGCTGCGGGACTAGCGGGATACAATGAGCAGTTCTTC,CSAAGLAGYNEQFF,TRBD2,many,TRBJ2-1,TRBV20-1
TGTGCCAGCACCCAGCGTACGGGGCTTTGGACCCAGTACTTC,CASTQRTGLWTQYF,NA,NA,TRBJ2-5,TRBV6-1
TGTGCCAGCCTGACCCCGGGACAGGGTCCATACGAGCAGTACTTC,CASLTPGQGPYEQYF,TRBD1,many,TRBJ2-7,TRBV27
TGTGCCAGTAGTTCCCCTCCAGGGGTCTTGAACACTGAAGCTTTCTTT,CASSSPPGVLNTEAFF,NA,few,TRBJ1-1,TRBV19
TGTGCCAGCAGTTTTTCAGGGGGTGTCAATGAGCAGTTCTTC,CASSFSGGVNEQFF,TRBD1,many,TRBJ2-1,TRBV12-3/TRBV12-4
TGTGCCAGCTCACCGTTAGAAGAAGATACGCAGTATTTT,CASSPLEEDTQYF,NA,few,TRBJ2-3,TRBV18
TGTGCCTGGAGTTTGGGGGGTGGCTACACCTTC,CAWSLGGGYTF,NA,few,TRBJ1-2,TRBV30
TGTGTGTGGCGGGAGAGCCGGGGGAACGAGCAGTACTTC,CVWRESRGNEQYF,TRBD2,many,TRBJ2-7,TRBV28
TGTGCCACCAGCAGAGATCTTTTGGGACAGGGGTACGAGCAGTACTTC,CATSRDLLGQGYEQYF,TRBD1,few,TRBJ2-7,TRBV15
TGTGCCATTGGAGGGACGCCGAACACCGGGGAGCTGTTTTTT,CAIGGTPNTGELFF,NA,many,TRBJ2-2,TRBV7-9
TGTGCCAGCAGCACGGACAGTCTGGGAGCTAATGAAAAACTGTTTTTT,CASSTDSLGANEKLFF,NA,many,TRBJ1-4,TRBV28
TGCGCCAGCAGTGGCGGGGCCCTTTACGAGCAGTACTTC,CASSGGALYEQYF,NA,NA,TRBJ2-7,TRBV10-2
TGTGCCAGCAGACCAGAGGGGACAGGGGGGGCCACTAGACAGTTCTTC,CASRPEGTGGATRQFF,TRBD1,few,TRBJ2-1,TRBV5-8
TGTGCCAGTAGTGACTCCTCCGGGACACCGAACACCGGGGAGCTGTTTTTT,CASSDSSGTPNTGELFF,NA,few,TRBJ2-2,TRBV19
TGTGCCAGCAGGGGGTCGATAGCGGCGGGTTACGAGCAGTACTTC,CASRGSIAAGYEQYF,NA,few,TRBJ2-7,TRBV2
TGTGCCAGCAGTGAAGCCGAGGGGGCAGGGAATTCACCCCTCCACTTT,CASSEAEGAGNSPLHF,TRBD1,few,TRBJ1-6,TRBV2
TGTGCCACGACAGACGGTGGGGGCACAGATACGCAGTATTTT,CATTDGGGTDTQYF,NA,many,TRBJ2-3,TRBV24-1
TGTGCCAGCAGACCCACGTTGGATGGGGGTGGCTATACCTTC,CASRPTLDGGGYTF,NA,NA,TRBJ1-2,TRBV6-1
TGTGCCAGCAGCCAAGGTTTGATGACTGAAGCTTTCTTT,CASSQGLMTEAFF,NA,many,TRBJ1-1,TRBV3-1
TGTGCCAGCAGGACGGGGGGGGGGACTGAAGCTTTCTTT,CASRTGGGTEAFF,NA,many,TRBJ1-1,TRBV19